Following are 25 T cell receptor beta chains from one sample sequenced in a study of vaccination and CD4 T cells after COVID-19. The antigens these receptors bind are not known. An Oncomine TCR Beta short-read assay was used to sequence the DNA from cultured CD4+ T cells. A single record per CDR3 protein comes from TCRdb applying MiXCR to the PCR reads. The profile shows 2,500 to 3,000 distinct CDR3 sequences, over 25% of them singletons. Treatment denoted: roughly ten-day PBMC culture with coronavirus spike peptide pools or control peptides (ViraFEST assay). The source material was CD4+ T cells from blood, cultured in vitro, sampled after SARS-CoV-2 vaccination. Every receptor here comes from a human donor who had recovered from COVID-19.

This clonotype has more than one count but fewer than ten. The chain is built from TRBV7-9 and TRBJ1-2; D unclear. CDR1 is SEHNR, CDR2 FQNEAQ, per germline (reference sequence). The CDR3 has 15 amino acids. Trimming took off 5 bases at V and 1 base at J, with 14 bases between the two ends. In DNA form, the CDR3 reads TGTGCCAGCAGCCAATCCTCGGCGGGTAACTATGGCTACACCTTC. It encodes CASSQSSAGNYGYTF.

The chain has TRBV20-1 and TRBJ1-5; D remains unclear. This CDR3 has 14 amino acids. CDR1 DFQATT and CDR2 SNEGSKA come from the germline V gene (reference sequence). Trimming left V 0 bases short and J 0 bases short, with 6 bases between. The CDR3 sequence: CSARDEYSNQPQHF. As DNA, the CDR3 is TGCAGTGCTAGAGACGAGTATAGCAATCAGCCCCAGCATTTT.

This clonotype is categorized as medium-sized (0.01 to 0.1%). The chain links TRBV7-9 to TRBJ1-1, with no clear D. Trimming cost V 0 bases and J 6 bases, with 11 bases left between them. The CDR3 covers 14 residues. The germline gives CDR1 SEHNR, CDR2 FQNEAQ (reference sequence). CDR3 DNA: TGTGCCAGCAGCTTAGCGACGCCGTACTCTGAAGCTTTCTTT. It yields the protein CASSLATPYSEAFF.

The rearrangement links TRBV6-1 to TRBJ1-3; D uncertain. V lost 5 bases and J lost 2, with 10 bases in between. The germline V gene has CDR1 MNHNS and CDR2 SASEGT. This CDR3 contains 14 residues. This chain's CDR3 is CASSKGGTGNTIYF. CDR3 bases: TGTGCCAGCAGTAAAGGCGGAACTGGAAACACCATATATTTT.

The V gene is TRBV6-1, the J gene TRBJ2-1, with a possible D match to TRBD1 (6 bases). V lost 2 bases to trimming and J lost 5 bases, with 10 bases between them. The length of the CDR3 is 14 residues. Per the germline V gene, CDR1 is MNHNS and CDR2 is SASEGT. The CDR3 region has the DNA TGTGCCAGCAGTGAATCAGGGACAAACAATGAGCAGTTCTTC. Its protein is CASSESGTNNEQFF.

This clonotype was observed a few times. The chain links TRBV6-1 to TRBJ2-3; a possible D gene is TRBD1 (5 bases). CDR3 length equals 14 residues. Germline CDR1 and CDR2: MNHNS and SASEGT. V lost 4 bases to trimming and J lost 2 bases, with 10 bases between them. The CDR3 DNA sequence: TGTGCCAGCAGTGTCGACAGAGCCACAGATACGCAGTATTTT. Translated: CASSVDRATDTQYF.

The sample holds a few counts of this clonotype. The chain recombines TRBV20-1 with TRBJ2-1; D tentatively fits TRBD1 or TRBD2 (6 bases each). The V end was cut by 5 bases, the J end by 9 bases, with 14 bases between. From germline, CDR1 is DFQATT and CDR2 SNEGSKA (reference sequence). The CDR3 is 12 amino acids. CDR3 region: CSAPREGGEQFF. CDR3 in DNA: TGCAGTGCTCCCCGCGAGGGGGGTGAGCAGTTCTTC.

In its sample, this clonotype is medium-sized. Written as DNA, the CDR3 is TGTGCCAGCACCTCCCCCCCCGGGGACTATGGCTACACCTTC. Protein product: CASTSPPGDYGYTF. The chain is built from TRBV7-9 and TRBJ1-2; no reliable D call. This CDR3 contains 14 residues. In germline, CDR1 is SEHNR, CDR2 FQNEAQ (reference sequence). The V gene lost 7 bases and the J gene lost 3 bases, with 15 bases spanning the gap.

V usage is TRBV6-1 and J usage is TRBJ2-5; 8 bases are a match to TRBD1. Germline loops: CDR1 MNHNS, CDR2 SASEGT. The CDR3 runs to 13 residues. With 4 bases clipped from V and 4 bases from J, the junction kept 2 bases outside the gene matches. The CDR3 sequence: CASSAQGAETQYF. The CDR3 DNA reads as TGTGCCAGCAGTGCCCAGGGGGCAGAGACCCAGTACTTC.

Note on this clonotype: No DNA is shown, since the ends of the CDR3 on it are uncertain; the CDR3 is the one TCRdb lists. The chain joins TRBV7-2 to TRBJ2-1; TRBD1 is the table's D call and was not checked against the DNA. With termini counted, the CDR3 has 22 amino acids. Germline CDR1 SGHTA, CDR2 FQGNSA. CDR3: CASSFYICSARGRGPLLNEQFF.

This clonotype is judged medium-sized. The J gene is TRBJ2-5, the V gene TRBV7-2; D possibly matches TRBD1 or TRBD2 (5 bases each). The CDR3 loop spans 13 amino acids. Germline V CDR1 and CDR2: SGHTA, FQGNSA. With 5 bases removed from V and 3 bases from J, the gap between germline ends came to 10 bases. The CDR3 DNA follows: TGTGCCAGCAGCCCGGGGCCAAAAGAGACCCAGTACTTC. This translates into CASSPGPKETQYF.

This chain connects TRBV23-1 to TRBJ2-7; D is uncertain. TRBV23-1 is recorded as an ORF, its role being uncertain. Trimming took off 4 bases at V and 4 bases at J, with 8 bases between the two ends. This CDR3 is built from 12 residues. The CDR3, as DNA: TGCGCCAGCAGTCGGAAGTCGTACGAGCAGTACTTC. Its protein is CASSRKSYEQYF.

This clonotype is large in the sample. The V and J genes are TRBV27 and TRBJ1-2, with D possibly TRBD1 on 6 matching bases. The CDR3 totals 15 residues. Between the trimmed V and J ends, which lost 6 bases and 4 bases, there was a span of 18 bases. From germline, CDR1 is MNHEY and CDR2 SMNVEV (reference sequence). CDR3 nucleotides: TGTGCCAGCAGGGGGGCGGGGGGCGCAACCTATGGCTACACCTTC. Amino acids: CASRGAGGATYGYTF.

This clonotype was observed at least ten times. CDR3 region: CASSWTDTQYF. Here the CDR3 DNA reads TGTGCCAGCAGCTGGACAGATACGCAGTATTTT. The chain has TRBV7-9 and TRBJ2-3, with unresolved D. CDR3 length: 11 amino acids. The V gene's germline CDR1 is SEHNR and CDR2 FQNEAQ (reference sequence). V lost 4 bases, J lost 3 bases, and 2 bases lay in between.

This clonotype appeared a few times. The rearrangement uses TRBV20-1 and TRBJ1-2; D unresolved. V lost 3 bases and J 2 bases, leaving 13 bases between the germline ends. This CDR3 is 14 amino acids long. Per the germline V gene, CDR1 is DFQATT and CDR2 is SNEGSKA (reference sequence). The CDR3 region has the DNA TGCAGTGCTAGGGGTGGGTACGTCAACTATGGCTACACCTTC. Amino acids: CSARGGYVNYGYTF.

The CDR3 DNA reads as TGCGCCAGCAGCGCCGGGACCTCACCACAGACCCAGTACTTC. The encoded protein is CASSAGTSPQTQYF. V gene TRBV5-1 combines with J gene TRBJ2-5; the D gene could be TRBD1 or TRBD2 (5 bases each). The CDR3 loop spans 14 amino acids. In germline, CDR1 is SGHRS, CDR2 YFSETQ. The germline V and J ends were trimmed by 4 bases and 6 bases, with 16 bases remaining between them.

The chain is built from TRBV12-3 or TRBV12-4 and TRBJ1-1; no definite D call. This CDR3 has 13 amino acids. The V and J ends lost 6 bases and 6 bases respectively, with 14 bases between them. The CDR3 region has the DNA TGTGCCAGCAGCCGTAACGGACGGCCTGAAGCTTTCTTT. Its protein is CASSRNGRPEAFF.

This clonotype was detected only a few times. The V and J genes are TRBV25-1 and TRBJ1-1; a possible D gene is TRBD1 (5 bases). Trimming pared 4 bases from V and 11 bases from J, leaving 17 bases between. This CDR3 is built from 13 residues. Germline V lookup: CDR1 MGHDK, CDR2 SYGVNS. Here the CDR3 reads CASSGPSGKGAFF. The CDR3 DNA sequence: TGTGCCAGCAGTGGCCCAAGCGGGAAGGGGGCTTTCTTT.

This clonotype turned up a few times. The V gene is TRBV6-1, the J gene TRBJ1-2, with 7 bases that match TRBD1. Germline trimming cut 2 bases from V and 4 bases from J; bases unmatched to any gene: 7. The V gene's germline CDR1 is MNHNS and CDR2 SASEGT. The CDR3 runs 15 residues. CDR3 DNA sequence: TGTGCCAGCAGTGAATTAGTTCCAGGGGGCTATGGCTACACCTTC. This codes for CASSELVPGGYGYTF.

This clonotype was found a few times. This chain links TRBV28 with TRBJ1-1; D remains unclear. This CDR3 spans 11 amino acids. With 7 bases removed from V and 4 bases from J, the gap between germline ends came to 7 bases. Per germline, CDR1 MDHEN and CDR2 SYDVKM. This CDR3 is CASTEITEAFF. The CDR3 region has the DNA TGTGCCAGCACGGAGATCACTGAAGCTTTCTTT.

The chain links TRBV27 to TRBJ2-7; 9 bases are a match to TRBD1. From germline, CDR1 is MNHEY and CDR2 SMNVEV (reference sequence). The CDR3 loop spans 12 amino acids. V shed 7 bases and J 3 bases; nucleotides not matched to a gene: 1. The CDR3 DNA reads TGTGCCAGCACGGACAGGGGCTACGAGCAGTACTTC. Its protein product is CASTDRGYEQYF.

By share, this clonotype counts as medium-sized (0.01 to 0.1%). The chain is built from TRBV7-2 and TRBJ2-5; no clear D gene. CDR3 length: 13 residues. Trimming left V 1 base short and J 6 bases short, with 9 bases between. Germline V lookup: CDR1 SGHTA, CDR2 FQGNSA. The CDR3 is CASSLEPRQTQYF. Written as DNA, the CDR3 is TGTGCCAGCAGCTTAGAACCCAGGCAGACCCAGTACTTC.

In this sample, this clonotype turned up a few times. The rearrangement joins TRBV5-5 to TRBJ2-5; 15 bases are a match to TRBD2. The germline V gene has CDR1 SGHKS and CDR2 YYEKEE (reference sequence). CDR3 length: 17 amino acids. The V segment lost 4 bases and the J segment 5 bases; nucleotides outside the gene matches: 9. CDR3 residues: CASSRVRTSGGGETQYF. DNA of the CDR3: TGTGCCAGCAGCCGTGTGCGGACTAGCGGGGGGGGCGAGACCCAGTACTTC.

This chain joins TRBV25-1 and TRBJ1-5, with D unclear. V lost 7 bases, J lost 1 base, and 17 bases lay in between. CDR1 is MGHDK and CDR2 is SYGVNS in the germline V gene. There are 16 residues in the CDR3. Here the CDR3 reads CASTDEEGMSNQPQHF. The CDR3 coding sequence is TGTGCCAGCACAGATGAGGAGGGAATGAGCAATCAGCCCCAGCATTTT.

A note on this clonotype: The limits of the CDR3 on the DNA are not certain, so only TCRdb's listed CDR3 is given. The rearrangement uses TRBV5-4 and TRBJ1-2; the table's D call of TRBD1 was not tested on the DNA. The CDR3 length is 23 residues, termini included. CDR1 and CDR2 (germline): SGHNT, YYREEE (reference sequence). This CDR3 reads CASTNQTSMYLCASRSTRGGYTF.